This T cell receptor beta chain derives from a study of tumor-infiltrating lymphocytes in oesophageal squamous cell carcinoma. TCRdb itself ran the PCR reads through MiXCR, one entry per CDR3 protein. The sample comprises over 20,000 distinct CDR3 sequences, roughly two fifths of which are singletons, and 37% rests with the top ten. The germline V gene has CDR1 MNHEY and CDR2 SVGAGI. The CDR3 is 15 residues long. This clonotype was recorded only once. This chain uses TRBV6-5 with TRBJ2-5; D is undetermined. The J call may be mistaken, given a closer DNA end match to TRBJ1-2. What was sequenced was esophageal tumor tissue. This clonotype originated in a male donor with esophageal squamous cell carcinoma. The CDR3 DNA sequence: TGTGCCAGCAGTTACTCGACTGGGCAGACCTATGGCTACACCTTC. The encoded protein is CASSYSTGQTYGYTF.